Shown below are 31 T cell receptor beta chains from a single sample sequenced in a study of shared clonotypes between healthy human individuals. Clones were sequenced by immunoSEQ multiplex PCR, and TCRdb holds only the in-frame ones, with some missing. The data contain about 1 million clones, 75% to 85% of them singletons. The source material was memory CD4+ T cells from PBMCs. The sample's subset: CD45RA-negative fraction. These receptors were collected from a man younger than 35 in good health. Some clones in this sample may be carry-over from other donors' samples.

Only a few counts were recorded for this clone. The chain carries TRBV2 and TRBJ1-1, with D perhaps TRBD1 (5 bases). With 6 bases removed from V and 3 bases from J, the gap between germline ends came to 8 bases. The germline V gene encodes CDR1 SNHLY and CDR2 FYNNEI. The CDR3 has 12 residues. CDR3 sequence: CASSRDYTEAFF. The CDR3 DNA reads TGTGCCAGCAGCAGGGATTACACTGAAGCTTTCTTT.

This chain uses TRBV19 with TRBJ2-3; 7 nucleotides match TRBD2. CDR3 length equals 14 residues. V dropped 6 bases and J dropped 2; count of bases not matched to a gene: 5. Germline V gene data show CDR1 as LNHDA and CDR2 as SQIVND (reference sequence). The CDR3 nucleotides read TGTGCCAGTAGGAGGAGCGGGAACACAGATACGCAGTATTTT. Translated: CASRRSGNTDTQYF.

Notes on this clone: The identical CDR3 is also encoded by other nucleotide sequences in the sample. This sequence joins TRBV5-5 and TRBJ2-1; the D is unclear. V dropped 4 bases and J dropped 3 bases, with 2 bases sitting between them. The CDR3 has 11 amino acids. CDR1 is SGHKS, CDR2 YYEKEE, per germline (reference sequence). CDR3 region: CASSIYNEQFF. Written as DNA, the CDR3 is TGTGCCAGCAGCATCTACAATGAGCAGTTCTTC. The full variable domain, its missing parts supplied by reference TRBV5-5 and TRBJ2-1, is DAGVTQSPTHLIKTRGQQVTLRCSPISGHKSVSWYQQVLGQGPQFIFQYYEKEERGRGNFPDRFSARQFPNYSSELNVNALLLGDSALYLCASSIYNEQFFGPGTRLTVL.

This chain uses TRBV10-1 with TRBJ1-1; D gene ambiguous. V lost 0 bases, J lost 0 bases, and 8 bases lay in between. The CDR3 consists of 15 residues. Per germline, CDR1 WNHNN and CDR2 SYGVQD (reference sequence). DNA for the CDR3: TGCGCCAGCAGTGAGTCCCCGGGGATGAACACTGAAGCTTTCTTT. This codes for CASSESPGMNTEAFF.

CDR3 sequence reads: CASSQDVTRTEAFF. The CDR3 region has the DNA TGCGCCAGCAGCCAAGACGTCACCCGCACTGAAGCTTTCTTT. The chain joins TRBV4-3 to TRBJ1-1; D remains unclear. The CDR3 runs 14 residues. The V end lost 0 bases, the J end lost 4 bases, and 9 bases lay between the germline ends. From germline, CDR1 is LGHNA and CDR2 YSLEER.

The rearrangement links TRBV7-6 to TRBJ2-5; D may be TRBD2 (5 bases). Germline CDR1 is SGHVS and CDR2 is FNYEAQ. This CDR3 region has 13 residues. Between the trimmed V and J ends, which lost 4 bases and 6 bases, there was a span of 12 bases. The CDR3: CASSYPGIQTQYF. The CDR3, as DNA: TGTGCCAGCAGCTATCCCGGGATCCAGACCCAGTACTTC. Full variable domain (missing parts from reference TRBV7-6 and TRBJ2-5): GAGVSQSPRYKVTKRGQDVALRCDPISGHVSLYWYRQALGQGPEFLTYFNYEAQQDKSGLPNDRFSAERPEGSISTLTIQRTEQRDSAMYRCASSYPGIQTQYFGPGTRLLVL.

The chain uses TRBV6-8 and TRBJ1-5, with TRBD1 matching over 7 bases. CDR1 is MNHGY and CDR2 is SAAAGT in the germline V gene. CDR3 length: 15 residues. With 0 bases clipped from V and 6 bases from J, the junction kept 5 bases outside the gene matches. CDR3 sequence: CASSYSGGRSQPQHF. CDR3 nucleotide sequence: TGTGCCAGCAGTTACTCAGGGGGCAGGAGTCAGCCCCAGCATTTT.

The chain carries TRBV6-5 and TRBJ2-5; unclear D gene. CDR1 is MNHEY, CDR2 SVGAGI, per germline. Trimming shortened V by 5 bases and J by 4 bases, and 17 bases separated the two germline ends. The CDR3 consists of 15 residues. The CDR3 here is CASSRDTYRGETQYF. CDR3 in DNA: TGTGCCAGCAGTCGAGACACCTACAGAGGAGAGACCCAGTACTTC.

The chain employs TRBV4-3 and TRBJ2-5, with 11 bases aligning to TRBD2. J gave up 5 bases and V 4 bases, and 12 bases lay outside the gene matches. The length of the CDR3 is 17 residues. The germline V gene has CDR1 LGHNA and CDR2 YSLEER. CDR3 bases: TGCGCCAGCAGCCCCGAGGGACTAGCGGCACCGGGGGAGACCCAGTACTTC. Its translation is CASSPEGLAAPGETQYF.

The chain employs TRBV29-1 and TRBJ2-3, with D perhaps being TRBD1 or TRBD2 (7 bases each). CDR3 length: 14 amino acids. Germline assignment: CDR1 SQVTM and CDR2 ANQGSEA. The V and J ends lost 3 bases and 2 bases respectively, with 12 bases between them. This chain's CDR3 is CSVEGGTDTDTQYF. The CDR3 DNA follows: TGCAGCGTTGAGGGGGGGACAGACACAGATACGCAGTATTTT.

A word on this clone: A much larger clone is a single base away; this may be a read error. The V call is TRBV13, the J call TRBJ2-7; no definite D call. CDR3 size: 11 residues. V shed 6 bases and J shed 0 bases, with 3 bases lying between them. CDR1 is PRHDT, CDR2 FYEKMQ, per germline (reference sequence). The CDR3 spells CASRGSYEQYF. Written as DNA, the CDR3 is TGTGCCAGCAGGGGCTCCTACGAGCAGTACTTC.

The DNA for the CDR3 is TGTGCCAGCATAGAGACAGGGGGTTATACTGAAGCTTTCTTT. Translating gives CASIETGGYTEAFF. This chain connects TRBV27 to TRBJ1-1; 9 bases match TRBD1. This CDR3 spans 14 amino acids. The germline V gene has CDR1 MNHEY and CDR2 SMNVEV (reference sequence). V gave up 7 bases and J gave up 5 bases; unmatched junction bases: 8.

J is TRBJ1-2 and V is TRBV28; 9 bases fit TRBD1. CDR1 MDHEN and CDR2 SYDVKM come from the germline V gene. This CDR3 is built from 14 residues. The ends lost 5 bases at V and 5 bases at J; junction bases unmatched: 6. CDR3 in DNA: TGTGCCAGCAGTCTACGACAGGGGGTATATGGCTACACCTTC. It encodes CASSLRQGVYGYTF.

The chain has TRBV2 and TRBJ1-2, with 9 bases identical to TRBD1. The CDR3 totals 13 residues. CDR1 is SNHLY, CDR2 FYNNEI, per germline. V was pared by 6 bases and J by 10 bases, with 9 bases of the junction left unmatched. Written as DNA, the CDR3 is TGTGCCAGCAGAAACCGGGACAGGGTAGACTACACCTTC. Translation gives CASRNRDRVDYTF.

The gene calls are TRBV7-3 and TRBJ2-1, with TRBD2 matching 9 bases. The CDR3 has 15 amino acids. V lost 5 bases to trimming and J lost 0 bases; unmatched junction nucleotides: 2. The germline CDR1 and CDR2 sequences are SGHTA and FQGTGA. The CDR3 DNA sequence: TGTGCCAGCAGCGATAGCGGGAGCTCCTACAATGAGCAGTTCTTC. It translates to CASSDSGSSYNEQFF.

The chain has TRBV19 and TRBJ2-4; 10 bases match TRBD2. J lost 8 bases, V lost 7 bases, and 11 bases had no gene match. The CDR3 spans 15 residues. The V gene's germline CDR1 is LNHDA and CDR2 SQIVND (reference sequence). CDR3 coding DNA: TGTGCCAGTACTCAGCTAGCGGGAGAAGGGGACATTCAGTACTTC. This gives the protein CASTQLAGEGDIQYF.

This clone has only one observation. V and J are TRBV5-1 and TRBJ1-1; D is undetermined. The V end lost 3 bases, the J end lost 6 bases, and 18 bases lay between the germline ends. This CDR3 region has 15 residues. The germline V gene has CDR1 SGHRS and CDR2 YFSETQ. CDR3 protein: CASSSSGVVGAEAFF. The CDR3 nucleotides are TGCGCCAGCAGCTCGTCCGGAGTTGTTGGGGCTGAAGCTTTCTTT.

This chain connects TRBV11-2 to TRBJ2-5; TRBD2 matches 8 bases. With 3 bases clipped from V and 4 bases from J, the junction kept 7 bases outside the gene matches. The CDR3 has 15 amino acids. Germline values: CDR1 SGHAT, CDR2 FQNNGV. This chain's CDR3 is CASSFITAGGETQYF. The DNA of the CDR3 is TGTGCCAGCAGCTTCATTACGGCGGGAGGAGAGACCCAGTACTTC.

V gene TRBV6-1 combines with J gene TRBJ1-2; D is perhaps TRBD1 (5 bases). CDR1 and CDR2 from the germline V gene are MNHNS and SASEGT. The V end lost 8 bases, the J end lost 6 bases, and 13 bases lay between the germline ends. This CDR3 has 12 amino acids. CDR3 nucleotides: TGTGCCAGCTTCCCAGGGCTCGATGGCTACACCTTC. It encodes CASFPGLDGYTF.

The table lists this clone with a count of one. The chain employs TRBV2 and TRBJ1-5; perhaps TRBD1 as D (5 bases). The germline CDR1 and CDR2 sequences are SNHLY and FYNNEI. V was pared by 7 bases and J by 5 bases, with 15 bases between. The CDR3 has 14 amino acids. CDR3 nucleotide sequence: TGTGCCAGCACCGGGGGTAATATCTATCAGCCCCAGCATTTT. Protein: CASTGGNIYQPQHF.

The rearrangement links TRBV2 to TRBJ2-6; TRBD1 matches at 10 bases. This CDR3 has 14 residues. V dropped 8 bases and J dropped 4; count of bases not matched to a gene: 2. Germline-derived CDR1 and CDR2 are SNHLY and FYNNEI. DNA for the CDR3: TGTGCCAGCGACAGGGGGCAAGGGGCCAACGTCCTGACTTTC. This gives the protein CASDRGQGANVLTF. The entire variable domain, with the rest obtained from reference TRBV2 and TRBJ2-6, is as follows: EPEVTQTPSHQVTQMGQEVILRCVPISNHLYFYWYRQILGQKVEFLVSFYNNEISEKSEIFDDQFSVERPDGSNFTLKIRSTKLEDSAMYFCASDRGQGANVLTFGAGSRLTVL.

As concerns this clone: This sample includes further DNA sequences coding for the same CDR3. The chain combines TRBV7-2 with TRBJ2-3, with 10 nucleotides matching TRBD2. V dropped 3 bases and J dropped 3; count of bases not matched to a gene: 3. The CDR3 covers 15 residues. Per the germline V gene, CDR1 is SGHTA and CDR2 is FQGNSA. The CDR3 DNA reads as TGTGCCAGCAGCTTCCTAGCGGGAGTGACAGATACGCAGTATTTT. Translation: CASSFLAGVTDTQYF.

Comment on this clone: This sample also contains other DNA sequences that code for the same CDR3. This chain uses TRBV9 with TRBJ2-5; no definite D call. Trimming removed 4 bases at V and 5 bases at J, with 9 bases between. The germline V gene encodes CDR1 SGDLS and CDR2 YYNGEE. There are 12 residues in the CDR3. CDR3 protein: CASSRSGETQYF. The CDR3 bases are TGTGCCAGCAGCCGGTCTGGGGAGACCCAGTACTTC.

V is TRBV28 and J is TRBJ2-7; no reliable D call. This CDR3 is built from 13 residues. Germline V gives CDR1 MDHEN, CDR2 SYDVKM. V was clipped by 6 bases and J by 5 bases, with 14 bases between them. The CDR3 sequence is CASRSRTVNEQYF. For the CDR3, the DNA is TGTGCCAGCAGATCTCGGACGGTCAACGAGCAGTACTTC.

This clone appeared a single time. The chain's CDR3 is CAIRDQGGLYYGYTF. CDR3 sequence (DNA): TGTGCCATCAGAGATCAGGGGGGGCTTTACTATGGCTACACCTTC. The chain couples TRBV10-3 to TRBJ1-2; 7 bases line up with TRBD1. The CDR3 runs 15 residues. Germline V gene lookup returns CDR1 ENHRY and CDR2 SYGVKD. The V and J ends lost 6 bases and 3 bases, in that order; junction bases with no gene match: 10.

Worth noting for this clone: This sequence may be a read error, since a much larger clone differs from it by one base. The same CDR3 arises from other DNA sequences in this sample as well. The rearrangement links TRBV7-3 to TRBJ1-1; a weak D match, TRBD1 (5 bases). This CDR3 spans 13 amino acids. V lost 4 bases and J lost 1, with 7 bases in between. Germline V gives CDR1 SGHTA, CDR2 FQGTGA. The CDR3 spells CASSSTGNTEAFF. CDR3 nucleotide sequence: TGTGCCAGCAGCTCTACAGGGAACACTGAAGCTTTCTTT.

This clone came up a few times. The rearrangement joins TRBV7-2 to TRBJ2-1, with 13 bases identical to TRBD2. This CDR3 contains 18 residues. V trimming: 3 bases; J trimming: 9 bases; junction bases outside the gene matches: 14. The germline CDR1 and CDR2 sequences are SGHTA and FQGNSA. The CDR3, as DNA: TGTGCCAGCAGCTTGCATGTCATTGGACTAGCGGGAGTAAGTGAGCAGTTCTTC. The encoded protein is CASSLHVIGLAGVSEQFF.

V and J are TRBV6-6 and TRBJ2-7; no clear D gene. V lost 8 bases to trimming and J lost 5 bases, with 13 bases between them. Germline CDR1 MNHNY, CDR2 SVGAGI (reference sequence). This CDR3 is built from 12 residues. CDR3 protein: CASHKWGHEQYF. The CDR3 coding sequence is TGTGCCAGCCATAAGTGGGGTCACGAGCAGTACTTC.

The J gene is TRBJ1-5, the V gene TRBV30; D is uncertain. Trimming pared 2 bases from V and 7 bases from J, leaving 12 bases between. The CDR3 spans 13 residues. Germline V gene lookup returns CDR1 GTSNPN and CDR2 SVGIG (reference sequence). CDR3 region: CAWSFEGGQPQHF. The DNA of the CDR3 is TGTGCCTGGAGTTTCGAAGGAGGCCAGCCCCAGCATTTT.

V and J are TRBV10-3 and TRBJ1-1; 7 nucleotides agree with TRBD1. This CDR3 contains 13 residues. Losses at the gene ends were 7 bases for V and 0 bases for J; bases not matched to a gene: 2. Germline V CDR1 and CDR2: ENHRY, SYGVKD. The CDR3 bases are TGTGCCATCAAGGGACAGTTGAACACTGAAGCTTTCTTT. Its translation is CAIKGQLNTEAFF.

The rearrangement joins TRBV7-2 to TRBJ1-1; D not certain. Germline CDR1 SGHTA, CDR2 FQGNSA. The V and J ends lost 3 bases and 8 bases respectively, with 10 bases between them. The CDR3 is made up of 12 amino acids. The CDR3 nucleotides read TGTGCCAGCAGCTTGGGGTTGGGAGAAGCTTTCTTT. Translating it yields CASSLGLGEAFF.